The 21 T cell receptor beta chains below were found in one sample sequenced in a study of long-term antiretroviral therapy in people with HIV. They ran version v3.0 of the immunoSEQ assay at survey level. The assay was immunoSEQ multiplex PCR, and TCRdb's table has in-frame clones only and misses some. In the table there are about 22,000 clones, 82% of which are singletons. The source was unsorted PBMCs, collected at the start of antiretroviral therapy. These receptor sequences come from a man aged 45-60 years with HIV.

The chain is built from TRBV6-5 and TRBJ2-7, with D perhaps matching TRBD1 or TRBD2 (5 bases each). The V end lost 5 bases, the J end lost 2 bases, and 13 bases lay between the germline ends. The CDR3 contains 14 residues. Germline loops: CDR1 MNHEY, CDR2 SVGAGI. CDR3 DNA sequence: TGTGCCAGCAGTCCCCGGGACGAAGCCTACGAGCAGTACTTC. The encoded protein is CASSPRDEAYEQYF.

The sample holds a few counts of this clone. This chain joins TRBV30 and TRBJ1-2; tentatively, D is TRBD1 (6 bases). The CDR3 length is 12 residues. V lost 0 bases to trimming and J lost 8 bases, with 10 bases between them. Germline CDR1 GTSNPN, CDR2 SVGIG (reference sequence). The CDR3 DNA reads as TGTGCCTGGAGTGTAAGGGGGAGAGGCTACACCTTC. Encoded protein: CAWSVRGRGYTF.

In this sample, this clone turned up a few times. This rearrangement joins TRBV30 to TRBJ1-6; no reliable D call. Trimming pared 0 bases from V and 7 bases from J, leaving 7 bases between. The CDR3 has 13 amino acids. The germline V gene encodes CDR1 GTSNPN and CDR2 SVGIG (reference sequence). In DNA form, the CDR3 reads TGTGCCTGGAGTGTATCCCGGAATTCACCCCTCCACTTT. This translates into CAWSVSRNSPLHF.

This clone came up once. The V call is TRBV7-9, the J call TRBJ1-3; tentatively, D is TRBD1 (6 bases). V lost 1 base and J lost 1, with 14 bases in between. The germline gives CDR1 SEHNR, CDR2 FQNEAQ (reference sequence). The CDR3 is 17 amino acids. The CDR3 coding sequence is TGTGCCAGCAGCTTAGGAGTTTGGGGGCGATCTGGAAACACCATATATTTT. Its protein is CASSLGVWGRSGNTIYF.

This clone was observed once. The chain combines TRBV19 with TRBJ2-7; 8 bases match TRBD1. The germline gives CDR1 LNHDA, CDR2 SQIVND (reference sequence). The CDR3 is made up of 15 amino acids. V lost 3 bases, J lost 0 bases, and 4 bases stayed unmatched. The CDR3 loop is CASSIRTGHSYEQYF. DNA for the CDR3: TGTGCCAGTAGTATTCGGACAGGGCACTCCTACGAGCAGTACTTC.

The count of this clone is one. The rearrangement joins TRBV5-1 to TRBJ2-7; 9 bases line up with TRBD2. CDR1 SGHRS and CDR2 YFSETQ come from the germline V gene. V was clipped by 2 bases and J by 5 bases; unmatched bases: 17. The CDR3 totals 18 residues. The CDR3 sequence is CASSFDEGAGGHPDEQYF. CDR3 in DNA: TGCGCCAGCAGCTTTGACGAAGGGGCGGGAGGGCATCCCGACGAGCAGTACTTC. Supplemented by reference TRBV5-1 and TRBJ2-7, the full variable domain reads KAGVTQTPRYLIKTRGQQVTLSCSPISGHRSVSWYQQTPGQGLQFLFEYFSETQRNKGNFPGRFSGRQFSNSRSEMNVSTLELGDSALYLCASSFDEGAGGHPDEQYFGPGTRLTVT.

This sequence joins TRBV28 and TRBJ1-2, with unresolved D. The CDR3 extends over 14 amino acids. CDR1 and CDR2 from the germline V gene are MDHEN and SYDVKM. V lost 6 bases, J lost 6 bases, and 17 bases lay in between. The CDR3 region has the DNA TGTGCCAGCAGCCCAACACCGAGGGAGGATGGCTACACCTTC. It translates to CASSPTPREDGYTF.

The V call is TRBV7-9, the J call TRBJ1-5; D remains ambiguous. Germline CDR1 and CDR2: SEHNR and FQNEAQ (reference sequence). Trimming shortened V by 1 base and J by 7 bases, and 5 bases separated the two germline ends. This CDR3 has 12 amino acids. The chain's CDR3 is CASSLVGQPQHF. Here the CDR3 DNA reads TGTGCCAGCAGCTTAGTGGGCCAGCCCCAGCATTTT.

The chain recombines TRBV30 with TRBJ2-1; D is possibly TRBD2 (6 bases). The CDR3 consists of 12 residues. Trimming took off 1 base at V and 9 bases at J, with 10 bases between the two ends. Germline CDR1 and CDR2: GTSNPN and SVGIG (reference sequence). CDR3 sequence (DNA): TGTGCCTGGAGTGGCCGGGGGAGTGAGCAGTTCTTC. It encodes CAWSGRGSEQFF. The full variable domain, rest sourced from reference TRBV30 and TRBJ2-1, is SQTIHQWPATLVQPVGSPLSLECTVEGTSNPNLYWYRQAAGRGLQLLFYSVGIGQISSEVPQNLSASRPQDRQFILSSKKLLLSDSGFYLCAWSGRGSEQFFGPGTRLTVL.

The gene calls are TRBV7-3 and TRBJ2-2; tentative D call: TRBD1 (6 bases). Germline loops: CDR1 SGHTA, CDR2 FQGTGA. The CDR3 has 15 residues. The V and J ends lost 3 bases and 1 base respectively, with 9 bases between them. This chain's CDR3 is CASSFRTENTGELFF. CDR3 DNA sequence: TGTGCCAGCAGCTTCCGGACAGAGAACACCGGGGAGCTGTTTTTT.

The J gene is TRBJ2-1, the V gene TRBV6-6, with 7 bases fitting TRBD1. Germline CDR1 and CDR2: MNHNY and SVGAGI (reference sequence). The J segment lost 7 bases and the V segment lost 4 bases, leaving 13 bases of the junction unmatched. This CDR3 has 16 residues. In nucleotides, the CDR3 is TGTGCCAGCAGTTCCACCGGGACAGCTAAGTGGAATGAGCAGTTCTTC. This codes for CASSSTGTAKWNEQFF.

CDR3 residues: CASSQDGEAFF. DNA for the CDR3: TGCGCCAGCAGCCAAGATGGGGAAGCTTTCTTT. The chain combines TRBV4-1 with TRBJ1-1; D gene uncertain. With 0 bases removed from V and 8 bases from J, the gap between germline ends came to 4 bases. There are 11 residues in the CDR3. Germline assignment: CDR1 MGHRA and CDR2 YSYEKL.

For the CDR3, the DNA is TGCGCCAGCAGCCAAGGTGGGACAGGGGAAACTGAAGCTTTCTTT. Protein sequence: CASSQGGTGETEAFF. This chain uses TRBV4-3 with TRBJ1-1, with 10 bases lining up with TRBD1. V was pared by 1 base and J by 5 bases, with 4 bases of the junction left unmatched. The CDR3 is 15 residues long. CDR1 is LGHNA, CDR2 YSLEER, per germline.

The J gene is TRBJ1-5, the V gene TRBV28; unclear D gene. This CDR3 region has 16 residues. The V gene's germline CDR1 is MDHEN and CDR2 SYDVKM. The V and J ends lost 3 bases and 0 bases respectively, with 12 bases between them. CDR3: CASSFVTTFSNQPQHF. The CDR3 DNA reads TGTGCCAGCAGTTTTGTGACGACCTTTAGCAATCAGCCCCAGCATTTT.

V is TRBV2 and J is TRBJ1-1; tentatively, D is TRBD1 (5 bases). The CDR3 is made up of 13 amino acids. Deletions cut 7 bases from V and 4 bases from J, with 13 bases between. CDR1 and CDR2 (germline): SNHLY, FYNNEI. CDR3 loop: CASKGGRGTEAFF. The DNA for the CDR3 is TGTGCCAGCAAGGGTGGGAGGGGCACTGAAGCTTTCTTT.

The chain recombines TRBV13 with TRBJ1-4; D is unclear. CDR1 is PRHDT and CDR2 is FYEKMQ in the germline V gene (reference sequence). The CDR3 has 15 residues. V lost 3 bases, J lost 4 bases, and 12 bases lay in between. CDR3 loop: CASSLASAFNEKLFF. CDR3 DNA sequence: TGTGCCAGCAGCTTGGCGTCGGCATTTAATGAAAAACTGTTTTTT.

The gene calls are TRBV28 and TRBJ1-5; D remains ambiguous. Trimming shortened V by 6 bases and J by 5 bases, and 14 bases separated the two germline ends. CDR3 length equals 14 residues. Germline CDR1 reads MDHEN; CDR2 reads SYDVKM. The CDR3 coding sequence is TGTGCCAGCAGCCCCGGGAACCCCGATCAGCCCCAGCATTTT. Translating it yields CASSPGNPDQPQHF.

The chain couples TRBV7-2 to TRBJ2-2; D is uncertain. V was clipped by 4 bases and J by 6 bases, with 9 bases between them. The CDR3 has 13 amino acids. Germline V gene lookup returns CDR1 SGHTA and CDR2 FQGNSA. The CDR3 DNA reads as TGTGCCAGCAGCTCCGGGCAAGCCGGGGAGCTGTTTTTT. It is translated as CASSSGQAGELFF.

The chain recombines TRBV28 with TRBJ1-2; 7 nucleotides align to TRBD1. Germline V gene lookup returns CDR1 MDHEN and CDR2 SYDVKM. The CDR3 covers 14 residues. J lost 4 bases, V lost 5 bases, and 7 bases had no gene match. CDR3 nucleotides: TGTGCCAGCAGTGAAGGGGGCGCGTTCTATGGCTACACCTTC. It is translated as CASSEGGAFYGYTF.

The chain joins TRBV28 to TRBJ2-2; D is possibly TRBD2 (6 bases). Trimming shortened V by 7 bases and J by 5 bases, and 8 bases separated the two germline ends. The CDR3 is 12 amino acids. CDR1 is MDHEN and CDR2 is SYDVKM in the germline V gene. CDR3 loop: CASTRGTGELFF. As DNA, the CDR3 is TGTGCCAGCACCCGGGGGACCGGGGAGCTGTTTTTT.

This clone has more than one count but fewer than ten. Written as DNA, the CDR3 is TGTGCCAGCAGTGTCGGGACAGGGGGTGGATACGAGCAGTACTTC. It specifies CASSVGTGGGYEQYF. This chain joins TRBV6-1 and TRBJ2-7; 11 nucleotides line up with TRBD1. Germline V CDR1 and CDR2: MNHNS, SASEGT. J gave up 4 bases and V 4 bases, and 6 bases lay outside the gene matches. The CDR3 is made up of 15 amino acids.